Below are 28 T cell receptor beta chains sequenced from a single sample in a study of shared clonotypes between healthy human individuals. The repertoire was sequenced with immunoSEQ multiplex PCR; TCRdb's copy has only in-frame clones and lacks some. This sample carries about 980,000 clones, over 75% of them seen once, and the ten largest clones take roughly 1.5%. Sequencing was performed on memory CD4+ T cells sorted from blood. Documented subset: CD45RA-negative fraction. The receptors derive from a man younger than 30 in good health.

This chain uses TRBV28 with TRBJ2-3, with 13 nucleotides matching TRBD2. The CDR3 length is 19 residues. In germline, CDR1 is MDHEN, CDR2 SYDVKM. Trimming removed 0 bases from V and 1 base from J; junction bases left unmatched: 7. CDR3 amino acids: CASSLWALAGGQGTDTQYF. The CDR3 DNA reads TGTGCCAGCAGTTTATGGGCACTAGCGGGAGGGCAGGGCACAGATACGCAGTATTTT.

CDR3 nucleotide sequence: TGCGCCAGCAGCCACCGGGACAGGGGCCTCTTTACAACTAATGAAAAACTGTTTTTT. Translation gives CASSHRDRGLFTTNEKLFF. The chain recombines TRBV4-3 with TRBJ1-4, with 10 bases aligning to TRBD1. The CDR3 extends over 19 amino acids. The germline V gene encodes CDR1 LGHNA and CDR2 YSLEER. Trimming at V came to 3 bases and at J to 0 bases, leaving 10 bases not matched to a gene.

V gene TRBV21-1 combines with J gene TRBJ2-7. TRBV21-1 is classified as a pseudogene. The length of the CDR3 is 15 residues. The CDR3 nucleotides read TGTGCCAGCAGCAAACCTCGGCAGATAACCTACGAGCAGTACTTC. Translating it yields CASSKPRQITYEQYF.

In DNA form, the CDR3 reads TGCGCCAGCAGTGATGGAGACCAGTCTGGAAACACCATATATTTT. It specifies CASSDGDQSGNTIYF. This rearrangement joins TRBV10-2 to TRBJ1-3; D is unresolved. The V end lost 3 bases, the J end lost 1 base, and 10 bases lay between the germline ends. The germline V gene encodes CDR1 WSHSY and CDR2 SAAADI. This CDR3 is built from 15 residues.

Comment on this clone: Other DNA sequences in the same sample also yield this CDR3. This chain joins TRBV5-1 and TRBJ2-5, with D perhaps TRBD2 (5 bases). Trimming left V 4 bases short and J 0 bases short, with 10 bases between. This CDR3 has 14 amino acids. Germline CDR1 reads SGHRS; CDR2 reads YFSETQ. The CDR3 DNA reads TGCGCCAGCAGCCTAAGGACTGACCAAGAGACCCAGTACTTC. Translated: CASSLRTDQETQYF. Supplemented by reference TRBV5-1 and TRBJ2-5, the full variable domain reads KAGVTQTPRYLIKTRGQQVTLSCSPISGHRSVSWYQQTPGQGLQFLFEYFSETQRNKGNFPGRFSGRQFSNSRSEMNVSTLELGDSALYLCASSLRTDQETQYFGPGTRLLVL.

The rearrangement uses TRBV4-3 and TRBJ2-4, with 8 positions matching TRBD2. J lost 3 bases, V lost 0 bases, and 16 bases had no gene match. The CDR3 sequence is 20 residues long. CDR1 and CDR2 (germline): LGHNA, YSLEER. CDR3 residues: CASSQEGDSGKGSSKNIQYF. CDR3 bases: TGCGCCAGCAGCCAAGAGGGGGATAGCGGGAAGGGTTCTAGCAAAAACATTCAGTACTTC.

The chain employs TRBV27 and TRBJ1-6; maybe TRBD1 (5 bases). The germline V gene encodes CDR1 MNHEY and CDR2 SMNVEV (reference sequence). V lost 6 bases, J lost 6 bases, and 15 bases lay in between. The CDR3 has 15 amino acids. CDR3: CASSSGGGSNSPLHF. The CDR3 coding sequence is TGTGCCAGCAGCTCAGGCGGGGGGAGTAATTCACCCCTCCACTTT.

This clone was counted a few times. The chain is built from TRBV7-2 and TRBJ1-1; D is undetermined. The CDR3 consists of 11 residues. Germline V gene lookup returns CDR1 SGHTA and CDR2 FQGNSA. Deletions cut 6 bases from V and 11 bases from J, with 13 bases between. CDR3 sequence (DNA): TGTGCCAGCAGTCCCCTGGGGAGTGCTTTCTTT. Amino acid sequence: CASSPLGSAFF.

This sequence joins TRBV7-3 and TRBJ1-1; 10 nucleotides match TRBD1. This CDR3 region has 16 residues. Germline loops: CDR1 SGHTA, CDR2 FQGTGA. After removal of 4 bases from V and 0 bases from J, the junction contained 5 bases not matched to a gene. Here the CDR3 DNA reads TGTGCCAGCAGCTCGACAGGGGGCGGGATGAACACTGAAGCTTTCTTT. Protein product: CASSSTGGGMNTEAFF. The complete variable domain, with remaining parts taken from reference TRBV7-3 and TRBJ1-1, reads GAGVSQTPSNKVTEKGKYVELRCDPISGHTALYWYRQSLGQGPEFLIYFQGTGAADDSGLPNDRFFAVRPEGSVSTLKIQRTERGDSAVYLCASSSTGGGMNTEAFFGQGTRLTVV.

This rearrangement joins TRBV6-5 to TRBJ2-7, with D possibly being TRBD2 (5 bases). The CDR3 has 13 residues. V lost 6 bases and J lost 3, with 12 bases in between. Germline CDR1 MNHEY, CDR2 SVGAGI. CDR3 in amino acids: CASSRGSDYEQYF. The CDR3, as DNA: TGTGCCAGCAGCCGAGGGAGTGACTACGAGCAGTACTTC.

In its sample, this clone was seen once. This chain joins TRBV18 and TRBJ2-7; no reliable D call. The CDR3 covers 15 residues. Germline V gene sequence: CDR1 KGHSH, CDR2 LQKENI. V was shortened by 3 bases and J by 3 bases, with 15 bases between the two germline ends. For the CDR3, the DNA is TGTGCCAGCTCACCCAGCCATCTAGACCACTACGAGCAGTACTTC. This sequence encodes CASSPSHLDHYEQYF.

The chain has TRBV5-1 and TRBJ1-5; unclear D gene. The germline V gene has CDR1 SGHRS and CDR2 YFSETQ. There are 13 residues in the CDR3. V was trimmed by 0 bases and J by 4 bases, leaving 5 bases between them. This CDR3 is CASSLGANQPQHF. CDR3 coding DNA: TGCGCCAGCAGCTTGGGGGCGAATCAGCCCCAGCATTTT. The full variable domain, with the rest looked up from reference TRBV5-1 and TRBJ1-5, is KAGVTQTPRYLIKTRGQQVTLSCSPISGHRSVSWYQQTPGQGLQFLFEYFSETQRNKGNFPGRFSGRQFSNSRSEMNVSTLELGDSALYLCASSLGANQPQHFGDGTRLSIL.

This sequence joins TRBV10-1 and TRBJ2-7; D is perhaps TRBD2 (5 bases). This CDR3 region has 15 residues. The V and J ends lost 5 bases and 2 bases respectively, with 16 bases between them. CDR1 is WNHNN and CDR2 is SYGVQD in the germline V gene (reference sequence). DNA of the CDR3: TGCGCCAGCAGTACCCGGACTCGTCCCCCCTACGAGCAGTACTTC. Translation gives CASSTRTRPPYEQYF.

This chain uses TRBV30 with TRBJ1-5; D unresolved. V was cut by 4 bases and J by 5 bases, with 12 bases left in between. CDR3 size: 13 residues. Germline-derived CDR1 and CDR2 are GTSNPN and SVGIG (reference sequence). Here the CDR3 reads CAWKGPGHQPQHF. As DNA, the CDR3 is TGTGCCTGGAAAGGACCCGGTCATCAGCCCCAGCATTTT.

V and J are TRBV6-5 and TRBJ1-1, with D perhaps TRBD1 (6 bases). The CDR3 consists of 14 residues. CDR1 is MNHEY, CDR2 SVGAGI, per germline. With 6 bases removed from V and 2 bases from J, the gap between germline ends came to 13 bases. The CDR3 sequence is CASRAQGPNTEAFF. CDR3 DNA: TGTGCCAGCAGGGCGCAGGGGCCTAACACTGAAGCTTTCTTT.

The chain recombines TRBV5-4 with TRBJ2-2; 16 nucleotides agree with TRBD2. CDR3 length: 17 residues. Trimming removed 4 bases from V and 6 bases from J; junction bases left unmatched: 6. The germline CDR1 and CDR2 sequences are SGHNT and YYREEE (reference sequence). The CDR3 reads CASSTGGLAGGAGELFF. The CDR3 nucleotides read TGTGCCAGCAGCACGGGGGGACTAGCGGGAGGGGCCGGGGAGCTGTTTTTT.

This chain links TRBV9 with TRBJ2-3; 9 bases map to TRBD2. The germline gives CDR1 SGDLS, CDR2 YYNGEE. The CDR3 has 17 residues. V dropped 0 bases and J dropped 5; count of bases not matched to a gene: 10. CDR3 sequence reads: CASSVGSSGDILDTQYF. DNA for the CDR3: TGTGCCAGCAGCGTAGGTTCTAGCGGGGACATATTAGATACGCAGTATTTT.

In nucleotides, the CDR3 is TGTGCCAGCAGTCACCGACAGGTGGTTTGGGAAAAACTGTTTTTT. Translating gives CASSHRQVVWEKLFF. This chain joins TRBV6-6 and TRBJ1-4; D is perhaps TRBD1 (6 bases). Looked up from germline, CDR1 is MNHNY and CDR2 is SVGAGI (reference sequence). The CDR3 totals 15 residues. The germline V and J ends were trimmed by 5 bases and 8 bases, with 18 bases remaining between them.

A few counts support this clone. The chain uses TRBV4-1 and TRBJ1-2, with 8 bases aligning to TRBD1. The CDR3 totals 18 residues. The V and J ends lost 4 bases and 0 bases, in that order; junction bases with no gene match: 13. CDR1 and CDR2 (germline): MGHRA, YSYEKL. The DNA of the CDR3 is TGCGCCAGCAGCCCAGGGGGCCCCTTTTTACTAGCTAACTATGGCTACACCTTC. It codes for CASSPGGPFLLANYGYTF.

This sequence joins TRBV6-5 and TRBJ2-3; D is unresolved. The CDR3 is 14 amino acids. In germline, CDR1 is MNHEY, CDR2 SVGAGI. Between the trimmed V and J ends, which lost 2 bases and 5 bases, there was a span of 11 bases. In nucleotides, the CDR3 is TGTGCCAGCAGTTACATGAGGTTGGGAGATACGCAGTATTTT. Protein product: CASSYMRLGDTQYF.

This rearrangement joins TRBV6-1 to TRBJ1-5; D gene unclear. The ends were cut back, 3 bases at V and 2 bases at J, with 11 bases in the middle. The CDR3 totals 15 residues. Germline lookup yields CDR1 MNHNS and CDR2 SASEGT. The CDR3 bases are TGTGCCAGCAGTGAGCAACTGGTGGGCAATCAGCCCCAGCATTTT. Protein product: CASSEQLVGNQPQHF.

The chain's CDR3 is CASSQNRDRGYNEQFF. The CDR3 DNA sequence: TGTGCCAGCAGCCAAAACCGGGACAGGGGCTACAATGAGCAGTTCTTC. The V gene is TRBV7-8, the J gene TRBJ2-1, with TRBD1 matching over 10 bases. The V gene's germline CDR1 is SGHVS and CDR2 FQNEAQ. V shed 5 bases and J 3 bases; nucleotides not matched to a gene: 7. The CDR3 covers 16 residues.

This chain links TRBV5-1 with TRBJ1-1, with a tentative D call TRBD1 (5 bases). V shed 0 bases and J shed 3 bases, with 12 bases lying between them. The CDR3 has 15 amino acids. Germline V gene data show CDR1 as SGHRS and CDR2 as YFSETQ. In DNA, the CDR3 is TGCGCCAGCAGCTTGGCCGTTCGGGACGACACTGAAGCTTTCTTT. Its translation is CASSLAVRDDTEAFF.

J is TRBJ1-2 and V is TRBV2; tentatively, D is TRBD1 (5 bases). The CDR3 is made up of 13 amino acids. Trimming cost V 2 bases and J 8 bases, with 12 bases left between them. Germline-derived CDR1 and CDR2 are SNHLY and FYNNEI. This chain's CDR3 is CASSERGVRGYTF. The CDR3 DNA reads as TGTGCCAGCAGTGAACGAGGGGTTCGGGGCTACACCTTC.

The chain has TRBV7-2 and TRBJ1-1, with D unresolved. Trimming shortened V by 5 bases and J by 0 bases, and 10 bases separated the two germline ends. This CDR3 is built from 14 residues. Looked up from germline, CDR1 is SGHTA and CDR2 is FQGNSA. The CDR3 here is CASSPDFMNTEAFF. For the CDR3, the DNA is TGTGCCAGCAGCCCGGACTTTATGAACACTGAAGCTTTCTTT.

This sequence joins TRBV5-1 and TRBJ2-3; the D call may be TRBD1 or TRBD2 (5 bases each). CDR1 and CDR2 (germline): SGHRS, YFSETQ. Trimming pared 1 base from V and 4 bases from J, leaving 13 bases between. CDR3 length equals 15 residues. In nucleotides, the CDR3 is TGCGCCAGCAGCTTGTGGGGACCAGGGCCAGATACGCAGTATTTT. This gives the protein CASSLWGPGPDTQYF.

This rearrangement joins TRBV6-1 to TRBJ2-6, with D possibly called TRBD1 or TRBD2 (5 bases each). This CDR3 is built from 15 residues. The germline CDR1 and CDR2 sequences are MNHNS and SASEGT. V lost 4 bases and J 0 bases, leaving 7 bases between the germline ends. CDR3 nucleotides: TGTGCCAGCAGTGGGGGGATCTCTGGGGCCAACGTCCTGACTTTC. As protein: CASSGGISGANVLTF.

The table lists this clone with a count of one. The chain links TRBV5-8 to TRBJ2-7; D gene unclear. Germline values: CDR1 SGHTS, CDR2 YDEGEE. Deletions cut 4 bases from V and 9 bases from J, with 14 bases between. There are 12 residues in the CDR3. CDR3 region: CASSPTASGQYF. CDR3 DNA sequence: TGTGCCAGCAGCCCCACAGCATCCGGGCAGTACTTC.